Presented here are 4 T cell receptor beta chains from one specimen sequenced in a study of shared clonotypes between healthy human individuals. Using immunoSEQ multiplex PCR, the repertoire was profiled, and TCRdb retains in-frame clones only, with some absent. Here the sample spans some 1 million clones, roughly 75% being singletons. The specimen sequenced was memory CD4+ T cells sorted from blood. Subset indicated: CD45RA-negative fraction. The receptors originated from a man aged 18 to 29 in good health.

In its sample, this clone was seen once. The chain combines TRBV28 with TRBJ2-2; 7 bases line up with TRBD1. The junction had 17 bases not matched to a gene; V was cut back by 6 bases and J by 4 bases. CDR1 is MDHEN and CDR2 is SYDVKM in the germline V gene. The CDR3 totals 18 residues. The chain's CDR3 is CASRKRQGQLGRTGELFF. In DNA form, the CDR3 reads TGTGCCAGCAGGAAAAGACAGGGCCAATTGGGTCGCACCGGGGAGCTGTTTTTT.

V usage is TRBV5-1 and J usage is TRBJ2-3, with 10 bases matching TRBD2. Germline assignment: CDR1 SGHRS and CDR2 YFSETQ. The CDR3 is 16 amino acids. V lost 4 bases, J lost 11 bases, and 16 bases stayed unmatched. The CDR3 coding sequence is TGCGCCAGCAGCCCGGGGGCTAGCGGGAGCACCGTTGGGCAGTATTTT. It yields the protein CASSPGASGSTVGQYF. Filled out from reference TRBV5-1 and TRBJ2-3, the complete variable domain reads KAGVTQTPRYLIKTRGQQVTLSCSPISGHRSVSWYQQTPGQGLQFLFEYFSETQRNKGNFPGRFSGRQFSNSRSEMNVSTLELGDSALYLCASSPGASGSTVGQYFGPGTRLTVL.

The gene calls are TRBV4-1 and TRBJ2-1, with 9 bases fitting TRBD1. The CDR3 sequence is 17 residues long. V shed 4 bases and J 2 bases; nucleotides not matched to a gene: 9. CDR1 MGHRA and CDR2 YSYEKL come from the germline V gene. The CDR3 reads CASSPRIGDRAYNEQFF. CDR3 bases: TGCGCCAGCAGCCCCCGAATAGGGGACAGGGCCTACAATGAGCAGTTCTTC.

This rearrangement joins TRBV27 to TRBJ1-6; D is perhaps TRBD1 (6 bases). The CDR3 consists of 14 residues. Trimming removed 6 bases from V and 11 bases from J, with 17 bases in between. In germline, CDR1 is MNHEY, CDR2 SMNVEV (reference sequence). DNA of the CDR3: TGTGCCAGCAGATGGACAGAAGAAGGTGCACCCCTCCACTTT. Translated: CASRWTEEGAPLHF.